Below, 29 T cell receptor beta chains from the same sample are listed, as sequenced in a study of T cells after yellow fever vaccination. From the 5' RACE reads, TCRdb called clonotypes with MiXCR, one entry per CDR3 protein. Altogether approximately 180,000 distinct CDR3 sequences are present, approximately 6.2% being singletons, with the ten largest covering about 2.8%. The sample consisted of CD4+ T cells sorted from PBMCs, taken on the day of the first yellow fever vaccination. These TCRs come from a man aged 18-30 years who received the YFV17D yellow fever vaccine.

V is TRBV25-1 and J is TRBJ2-5; D is perhaps TRBD2 (6 bases). Germline loops: CDR1 MGHDK, CDR2 SYGVNS. Trimming took 4 bases from V and 5 from J, leaving 14 bases between them. The CDR3 spans 14 residues. The CDR3 here is CASSVGSGTETQYF. The CDR3, as DNA: TGTGCCAGCAGTGTGGGGTCGGGGACTGAGACCCAGTACTTC.

This clonotype was detected ten times or more. CDR3 DNA sequence: TGCGCCAGCAGCTTGAACGGAGAAAACATTCAGTACTTC. This sequence encodes CASSLNGENIQYF. This sequence joins TRBV5-1 and TRBJ2-4; D call uncertain. Germline lookup yields CDR1 SGHRS and CDR2 YFSETQ. This CDR3 is 13 amino acids long. Trimming pared 1 base from V and 5 bases from J, leaving 7 bases between.

This chain links TRBV23-1 with TRBJ2-5, with 9 bases fitting TRBD2. TRBV23-1 counts as an open reading frame of uncertain function. This CDR3 region has 15 residues. The V and J ends lost 8 bases and 5 bases, in that order; junction bases with no gene match: 12. The CDR3 is CASDYSGGRRETQYF. The CDR3 DNA follows: TGCGCCAGCGACTACAGCGGGGGGCGGAGGGAGACCCAGTACTTC.

This clonotype was counted between two and nine times. The V and J genes are TRBV10-1 and TRBJ2-5, with TRBD2 matching over 12 bases. CDR1 WNHNN and CDR2 SYGVQD come from the germline V gene (reference sequence). Trimming at V came to 6 bases and at J to 1 base, leaving 3 bases not matched to a gene. The CDR3 consists of 15 residues. CDR3 DNA sequence: TGCGCCAGCAGCCGACTAGCGGGGGCCCAAGAGACCCAGTACTTC. Its protein product is CASSRLAGAQETQYF.

A note on this clonotype: Being one base from a much bigger clone, this may be a read error. This chain connects TRBV6-2 or TRBV6-3 to TRBJ2-5, with 7 bases lining up with TRBD1. With V trimmed by 6 bases and J by 1 base, 8 bases remained unmatched. CDR1 and CDR2 from the germline V gene are MNHEY and SVGEGT. The CDR3 consists of 15 residues. CDR3 in amino acids: CASRHDRAAQETQYF. The CDR3 DNA sequence: TGTGCCAGCAGACACGACAGGGCGGCCCAAGAGACCCAGTACTTC.

Ten or more counts support this clonotype. The chain carries TRBV20-1 and TRBJ1-5; D is perhaps TRBD1 (5 bases). CDR3 length: 14 residues. Germline values: CDR1 DFQATT, CDR2 SNEGSKA (reference sequence). Deletions cut 4 bases from V and 0 bases from J, with 10 bases between. The CDR3 sequence: CSAMQGNSNQPQHF. The CDR3 DNA reads TGCAGTGCTATGCAGGGAAATAGCAATCAGCCCCAGCATTTT.

This clonotype has at least ten counts. This chain uses TRBV7-9 with TRBJ2-3; 8 nucleotides line up with TRBD2. The V gene end was trimmed by 5 bases and the J gene end by 3 bases; junction bases not matched to a gene: 4. The CDR3 runs to 14 residues. Looked up from germline, CDR1 is SEHNR and CDR2 is FQNEAQ (reference sequence). The CDR3 is CASSLLAVTDTQYF. The CDR3 DNA follows: TGTGCCAGCAGCCTACTAGCGGTGACAGATACGCAGTATTTT.

The chain recombines TRBV4-3 with TRBJ1-1, with 8 bases that match TRBD1. CDR1 is LGHNA and CDR2 is YSLEER in the germline V gene. CDR3 length: 14 residues. V gave up 4 bases and J gave up 6 bases; unmatched junction bases: 7. CDR3 region: CASSPQGQDSEAFF. The CDR3 region has the DNA TGCGCCAGCAGCCCTCAGGGACAGGACTCTGAAGCTTTCTTT.

This clonotype showed up many times. The V call is TRBV12-3 or TRBV12-4, the J call TRBJ1-1; 7 nucleotides agree with TRBD1. Losses at the gene ends were 7 bases for V and 1 base for J; bases not matched to a gene: 9. The CDR3 is 15 residues long. CDR3 in DNA: TGTGCCAGCACCCGTCAGGGGACAGCGAACACTGAAGCTTTCTTT. Encoded protein: CASTRQGTANTEAFF.

This clonotype appeared once. A much larger clone is a single base away; this may be a read error. The gene calls are TRBV7-3 and TRBJ2-7, with D perhaps matching TRBD2 (6 bases). The CDR3 has 14 residues. The V and J ends lost 5 bases and 6 bases respectively, with 17 bases between them. Germline V gene lookup returns CDR1 SGHTA and CDR2 FQGTGA. The CDR3 reads CASSRTNGGGEQYF. The DNA for the CDR3 is TGTGCCAGCAGCCGGACTAACGGGGGTGGCGAGCAGTACTTC.

The J gene is TRBJ2-4, the V gene TRBV6-1; D is uncertain. Trimming left V 5 bases short and J 4 bases short, with 15 bases between. This CDR3 region has 15 residues. The V gene's germline CDR1 is MNHNS and CDR2 SASEGT. The CDR3 reads CASSPRATGKNIQYF. DNA for the CDR3: TGTGCCAGCAGTCCCCGGGCCACCGGGAAAAACATTCAGTACTTC.

The chain is built from TRBV6-2 or TRBV6-3 and TRBJ1-1, with D tentatively TRBD1 (5 bases). The CDR3 covers 17 residues. The germline gives CDR1 MNHEY, CDR2 SVGEGT. The germline V and J ends were trimmed by 2 bases and 2 bases, with 18 bases remaining between them. The CDR3 here is CASSYDNRWGINTEAFF. The CDR3 DNA reads TGTGCCAGCAGTTACGACAATCGGTGGGGGATCAACACTGAAGCTTTCTTT.

This clonotype was counted between two and nine times. V gene TRBV20-1 combines with J gene TRBJ2-3; TRBD2 matches 9 bases. The V gene end was trimmed by 5 bases and the J gene end by 6 bases; junction bases not matched to a gene: 9. The CDR3 has 14 residues. CDR1 is DFQATT, CDR2 SNEGSKA, per germline (reference sequence). The CDR3 DNA reads TGCAGTGCTTCCCTAGCGGGGATCGGGGATACGCAGTATTTT. Translation: CSASLAGIGDTQYF.

This clonotype was observed many times. This chain connects TRBV4-3 to TRBJ2-7, with TRBD1 as a possible D gene (6 bases). The CDR3 spans 20 residues. The germline V gene has CDR1 LGHNA and CDR2 YSLEER. V was trimmed by 0 bases and J by 1 base, leaving 25 bases between them. The CDR3 is CASSQDRVRRRTGQSYEQYF. The DNA for the CDR3 is TGCGCCAGCAGCCAAGACCGGGTTAGAAGGAGGACCGGACAGTCCTACGAGCAGTACTTC.

This clonotype was seen repeatedly, ten times or more. The chain combines TRBV19 with TRBJ2-1; 10 bases are shared with TRBD2. The J segment lost 2 bases and the V segment lost 7 bases, leaving 8 bases of the junction unmatched. Germline-derived CDR1 and CDR2 are LNHDA and SQIVND (reference sequence). CDR3 size: 16 residues. This CDR3 is CASNSILAGTYNEQFF. The CDR3 DNA is TGTGCCAGTAACTCGATACTAGCGGGGACCTACAATGAGCAGTTCTTC.

This clonotype showed up many times. The chain uses TRBV9 and TRBJ2-1; a possible D gene is TRBD2 (6 bases). Per the germline V gene, CDR1 is SGDLS and CDR2 is YYNGEE. CDR3 size: 14 residues. The V gene lost 0 bases and the J gene lost 4 bases, with 8 bases spanning the gap. This CDR3 is CASSVGGKYNEQFF. DNA of the CDR3: TGTGCCAGCAGCGTAGGCGGGAAATACAATGAGCAGTTCTTC.

There are many counts of this clonotype. The chain is built from TRBV5-1 and TRBJ1-2; a weak D match, TRBD1 (5 bases). The ends were cut back, 1 base at V and 5 bases at J, with 18 bases in the middle. Germline CDR1 is SGHRS and CDR2 is YFSETQ. The CDR3 covers 16 residues. The CDR3 region has the DNA TGCGCCAGCAGCTTGTTTGCCGGGGGGATAGGGTATGGCTACACCTTC. Amino acids: CASSLFAGGIGYGYTF. The variable domain in full, completed from reference TRBV5-1 and TRBJ1-2, reads KAGVTQTPRYLIKTRGQQVTLSCSPISGHRSVSWYQQTPGQGLQFLFEYFSETQRNKGNFPGRFSGRQFSNSRSEMNVSTLELGDSALYLCASSLFAGGIGYGYTFGSGTRLTVV.

CDR3 amino acids: CASSLTGAVGANVLTF. The CDR3 DNA reads TGTGCCAGCAGCTTAACGGGAGCGGTAGGGGCCAACGTCCTGACTTTC. J is TRBJ2-6 and V is TRBV7-3, with TRBD2 as a possible D gene (5 bases). Looked up from germline, CDR1 is SGHTA and CDR2 is FQGTGA. V lost 0 bases and J 4 bases, leaving 10 bases between the germline ends. The CDR3 has 16 amino acids. The full variable domain, completed using reference TRBV7-3 and TRBJ2-6, is GAGVSQTPSNKVTEKGKYVELRCDPISGHTALYWYRQSLGQGPEFLIYFQGTGAADDSGLPNDRFFAVRPEGSVSTLKIQRTERGDSAVYLCASSLTGAVGANVLTFGAGSRLTVL.

The chain is built from TRBV5-1 and TRBJ2-3; 8 positions match TRBD1. This CDR3 has 15 residues. Germline CDR1 is SGHRS and CDR2 is YFSETQ. V shed 3 bases, J shed 4 bases, and the junction held 7 bases outside the gene matches. The CDR3 loop is CASSYQGAGADTQYF. The CDR3 DNA follows: TGCGCCAGCAGCTATCAGGGGGCCGGAGCAGATACGCAGTATTTT.

This clonotype has ten or more counts. The chain carries TRBV2 and TRBJ2-3; 11 bases are a match to TRBD2. The germline gives CDR1 SNHLY, CDR2 FYNNEI. Trimming cost V 4 bases and J 1 base; bases outside gene matches: 1. The CDR3 sequence is 15 residues long. The DNA for the CDR3 is TGTGCCAGCAGTGGTAGCGGGGGGGGCACAGATACGCAGTATTTT. Encoded protein: CASSGSGGGTDTQYF. Variable domain in full (rest from reference TRBV2 and TRBJ2-3): EPEVTQTPSHQVTQMGQEVILRCVPISNHLYFYWYRQILGQKVEFLVSFYNNEISEKSEIFDDQFSVERPDGSNFTLKIRSTKLEDSAMYFCASSGSGGGTDTQYFGPGTRLTVL.

The chain is built from TRBV6-2 or TRBV6-3 and TRBJ2-7; D might be TRBD2 (5 bases). Germline lookup yields CDR1 MNHEY and CDR2 SVGEGT. The CDR3 has 12 amino acids. The V end was cut by 5 bases, the J end by 7 bases, with 12 bases between. The CDR3 DNA reads as TGTGCCAGCAGTACGAGGGCTGGGGAGCAGTACGTC. Protein: CASSTRAGEQYV.

The J gene is TRBJ1-1, the V gene TRBV4-2; possible D gene TRBD1, 6 bases. The CDR3 runs 16 residues. V was clipped by 1 base and J by 5 bases, with 17 bases between them. From germline, CDR1 is LGHNA and CDR2 YNFKEQ. CDR3 sequence reads: CASSQAPDSYTTEAFF. The CDR3 nucleotides are TGTGCCAGCAGCCAAGCACCGGACAGTTATACGACTGAAGCTTTCTTT.

This clonotype was counted only a few times. The chain combines TRBV12-3 or TRBV12-4 with TRBJ1-1; D call uncertain. This CDR3 is built from 14 residues. V shed 3 bases and J shed 1 base, with 9 bases lying between them. The CDR3 nucleotides read TGTGCCAGCAGTTTTTCCTCGACGAACACTGAAGCTTTCTTT. Its protein is CASSFSSTNTEAFF.

J is TRBJ2-5 and V is TRBV4-2, with TRBD1 matching 7 bases. The CDR3 has 15 residues. Germline CDR1 reads LGHNA; CDR2 reads YNFKEQ. The junction had 8 bases not matched to a gene; V was cut back by 5 bases and J by 2 bases. The CDR3 coding sequence is TGTGCCAGCAGCACCAGGACAGGCCCGCAAGAGACCCAGTACTTC. It codes for CASSTRTGPQETQYF.

This clonotype was counted at least ten times. The chain is built from TRBV6-5 and TRBJ1-5, with 9 bases fitting TRBD1. The germline gives CDR1 MNHEY, CDR2 SVGAGI. CDR3 length equals 17 residues. Trimming removed 6 bases from V and 0 bases from J; junction bases left unmatched: 9. The CDR3 sequence: CASSPGTGSYSNQPQHF. The CDR3 nucleotides are TGTGCCAGCAGCCCCGGGACAGGGTCATATAGCAATCAGCCCCAGCATTTT.

This rearrangement joins TRBV6-5 to TRBJ1-3, with a weak D call TRBD1 (5 bases). This CDR3 has 15 amino acids. Germline V CDR1 and CDR2: MNHEY, SVGAGI. Trimming left V 0 bases short and J 3 bases short, with 9 bases between. Written as DNA, the CDR3 is TGTGCCAGCAGTTACTCGGGGGGTCTTGGAAACACCATATATTTT. Its protein is CASSYSGGLGNTIYF.

This clonotype was counted between two and nine times. V is TRBV30 and J is TRBJ1-2; no firm D call. The CDR3 extends over 13 amino acids. With 5 bases removed from V and 4 bases from J, the gap between germline ends came to 14 bases. The V gene's germline CDR1 is GTSNPN and CDR2 SVGIG (reference sequence). Here the CDR3 reads CAWAKGRLYGYTF. Written as DNA, the CDR3 is TGTGCCTGGGCTAAGGGTCGGCTCTATGGCTACACCTTC.

In nucleotides, the CDR3 is TGTGCCAGCAGCAACGGACTAGATGATACGCAGTATTTT. Translating gives CASSNGLDDTQYF. V usage is TRBV7-7 and J usage is TRBJ2-3; 7 nucleotides match TRBD2. The CDR3 spans 13 residues. The V gene's germline CDR1 is SSHAT and CDR2 FNYEAQ (reference sequence). The V and J ends lost 5 bases and 6 bases, in that order; junction bases with no gene match: 5.

This clonotype was observed at least ten times. The gene calls are TRBV2 and TRBJ2-5; the match to TRBD1 covers 7 bases. This CDR3 contains 14 residues. The ends lost 6 bases at V and 3 bases at J; junction bases unmatched: 7. Looked up from germline, CDR1 is SNHLY and CDR2 is FYNNEI. CDR3 nucleotides: TGTGCCAGCAGGACCGGGACAGCGAAAGAGACCCAGTACTTC. Translated, it gives CASRTGTAKETQYF.